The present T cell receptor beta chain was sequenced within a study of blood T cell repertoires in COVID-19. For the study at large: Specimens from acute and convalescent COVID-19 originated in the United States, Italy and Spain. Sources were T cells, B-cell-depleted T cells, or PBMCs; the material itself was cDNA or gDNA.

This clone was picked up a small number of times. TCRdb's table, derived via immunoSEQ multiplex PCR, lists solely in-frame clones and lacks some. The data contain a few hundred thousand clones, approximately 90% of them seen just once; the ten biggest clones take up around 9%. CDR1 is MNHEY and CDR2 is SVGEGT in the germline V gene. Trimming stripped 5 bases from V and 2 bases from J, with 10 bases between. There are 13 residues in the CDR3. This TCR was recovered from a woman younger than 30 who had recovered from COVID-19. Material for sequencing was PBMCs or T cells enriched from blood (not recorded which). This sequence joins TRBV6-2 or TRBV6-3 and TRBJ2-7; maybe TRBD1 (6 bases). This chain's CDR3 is CASSHRATYEQYF. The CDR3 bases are TGTGCCAGCAGTCACAGGGCGACCTACGAGCAGTACTTC.